The clone carrying this TCR beta chain was found a few times. TCR beta CDR3 region amplification was performed from RNA transcripts. HTBI primers were the set used in a first-round RT-PCR of the TCR CDR3. Using its own MiXCR run on the multiplex PCR reads, TCRdb lists one record per CDR3 protein. This sample carries approximately 530,000 distinct CDR3 sequences, just under 20% of them seen once, and the ten largest clones take about half. The length of the CDR3 is 13 residues. V lost 7 bases, J lost 2 bases, and 5 bases stayed unmatched. Germline CDR1 and CDR2: SGDLS and YYNGEE. This sample is drawn from a study of T cells in Graves' hyperthyroidism and ophthalmopathy.

The rearrangement uses TRBV9 and TRBJ2-5; TRBD1 matches 7 bases. The sample comprised blood. The receptor was isolated from a man aged 35 to 55 with Graves' ophthalmopathy. The CDR3 coding sequence is TGTGCCAGCGGTGAGGGGGCTCAAGAGACCCAGTACTTC. Translated: CASGEGAQETQYF.